This T cell receptor beta chain was observed in a study of blood T cell repertoires in COVID-19. Repertoires were generated with immunoSEQ multiplex PCR, while TCRdb's copy carries only in-frame clones and drops some. The data contain some 250,000 clones, roughly four fifths of them singletons. This clone has only a few counts. The V end lost 4 bases, the J end lost 0 bases, and 10 bases lay between the germline ends. CDR3 size: 14 residues. CDR1 MGHRA and CDR2 YSYEKL come from the germline V gene. The sequencing sample was made of PBMCs or T cells enriched from blood (not recorded which). V usage is TRBV4-1 and J usage is TRBJ2-7; D gene uncertain. The TCR was taken from a man aged 35 to 55 who had recovered from COVID-19. CDR3 bases: TGCGCCAGCAGCCTTTATGGCCCCTCCTACGAGCAGTACTTC. It translates to CASSLYGPSYEQYF.